This T cell receptor (beta chain) comes out of a study of T cells in Graves' hyperthyroidism and ophthalmopathy. CDR3 size: 14 residues. The germline V gene has CDR1 SNHLY and CDR2 FYNNEI. Trimming shortened V by 8 bases and J by 1 base, and 12 bases separated the two germline ends. The CDR3 regions of TCR beta were amplified from RNA transcripts. The primer set for the first-round RT-PCR of the TCR CDR3 was HTBI. From the multiplex PCR reads, TCRdb called clonotypes with MiXCR, one entry per CDR3 protein. The top ten clones hold 2.5% to 4% of a sample with some 650,000 distinct CDR3 sequences, about a sixth of them seen once.

Sequenced input: blood. This clonotype originated in a woman in her thirties or forties with Graves' ophthalmopathy. This chain links TRBV2 with TRBJ2-1; no definite D call. CDR3 amino acids: CASLRSFSYNEQFF. CDR3 in DNA: TGTGCCAGCCTCCGCTCCTTTTCCTACAATGAGCAGTTCTTC.